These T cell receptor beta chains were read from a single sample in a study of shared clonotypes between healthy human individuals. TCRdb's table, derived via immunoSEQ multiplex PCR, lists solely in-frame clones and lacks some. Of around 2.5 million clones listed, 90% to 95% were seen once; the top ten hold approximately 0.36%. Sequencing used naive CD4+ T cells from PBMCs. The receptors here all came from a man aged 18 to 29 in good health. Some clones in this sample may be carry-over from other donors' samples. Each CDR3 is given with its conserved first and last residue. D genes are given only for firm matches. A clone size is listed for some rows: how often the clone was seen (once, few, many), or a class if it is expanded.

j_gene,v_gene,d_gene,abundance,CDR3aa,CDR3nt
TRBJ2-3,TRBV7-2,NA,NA,CASSLDGSVGTQYF,TGTGCCAGCAGCTTGGATGGGTCCGTGGGGACGCAGTATTTT
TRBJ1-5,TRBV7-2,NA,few,CASSLGGPQHF,TGTGCCAGCAGCTTAGGAGGACCCCAGCATTTT
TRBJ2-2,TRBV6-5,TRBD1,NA,CASSETGGYGELFF,TGTGCCAGCAGTGAGACAGGGGGCTACGGGGAGCTGTTTTTT
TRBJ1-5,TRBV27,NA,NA,CASSLRGYNQPQHF,TGTGCCAGCAGTTTACGGGGGTACAATCAGCCCCAGCATTTT
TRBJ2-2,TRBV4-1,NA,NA,CASSQDRAPNTNTGELFF,TGCGCCAGCAGCCAAGATCGGGCGCCTAACACTAACACCGGGGAGCTGTTTTTT
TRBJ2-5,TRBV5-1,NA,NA,CASSLEPGQETQYF,TGCGCCAGCAGCTTGGAGCCGGGTCAAGAGACCCAGTACTTC
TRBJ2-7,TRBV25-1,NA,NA,CASSVGGRLSYEQYF,TGTGCCAGCAGTGTCGGGGGTCGACTCTCCTACGAGCAGTACTTC
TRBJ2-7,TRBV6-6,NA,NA,CASVTGTVTHEQYF,TGTGCCAGCGTCACCGGGACTGTCACCCACGAGCAGTACTTC
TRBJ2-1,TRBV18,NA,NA,CASSPPGLGGQNNEQFF,TGTGCCAGCTCACCACCGGGACTAGGGGGCCAAAACAATGAGCAGTTCTTC
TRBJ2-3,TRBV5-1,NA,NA,CASSRRDPSTDTQYF,TGCGCCAGCAGCCGCCGGGATCCTAGCACAGATACGCAGTATTTT
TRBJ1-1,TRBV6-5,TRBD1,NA,CASSYRTGVRNTEAFF,TGTGCCAGCAGTTACCGAACAGGGGTGAGGAACACTGAAGCTTTCTTT
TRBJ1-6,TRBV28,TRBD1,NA,CASSSPGQGNSPLHF,TGTGCCAGCAGTTCACCGGGACAGGGGAATTCACCCCTCCACTTT
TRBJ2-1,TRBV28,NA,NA,CASSFASLRANEQFF,TGTGCCAGCAGTTTTGCCTCGTTAAGGGCCAATGAGCAGTTCTTC
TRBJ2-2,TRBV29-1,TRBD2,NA,CSGSNGLAGGGPNTGELFF,TGCAGCGGGTCAAATGGACTAGCGGGAGGGGGACCGAACACCGGGGAGCTGTTTTTT
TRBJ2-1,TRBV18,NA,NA,CASSPEGDSYNEQFF,TGTGCCAGCTCACCAGAAGGGGACTCCTACAATGAGCAGTTCTTC
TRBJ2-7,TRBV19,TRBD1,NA,CASRLQGASSYEQYF,TGTGCCAGTAGACTTCAGGGGGCCTCCTCCTACGAGCAGTACTTC
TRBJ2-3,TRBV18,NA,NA,CASSGLLVGSTDTQYF,TGTGCCAGCTCCGGCCTACTGGTAGGAAGCACAGATACGCAGTATTTT
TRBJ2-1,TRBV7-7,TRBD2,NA,CASSESHPGLAGPSYNEQFF,TGTGCCAGCAGCGAATCTCATCCGGGACTAGCGGGGCCCTCCTACAATGAGCAGTTCTTC
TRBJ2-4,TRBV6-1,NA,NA,CASRILAKNIQYF,TGTGCCAGCAGAATCCTAGCCAAAAACATTCAGTACTTC
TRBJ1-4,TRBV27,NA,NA,CASSFTGPRGYEKLFF,TGTGCCAGCAGTTTCACGGGGCCCAGGGGCTATGAAAAACTGTTTTTT
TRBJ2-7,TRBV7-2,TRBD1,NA,CASSLTRGQGNEQYF,TGTGCCAGCAGCTTAACCCGGGGACAGGGAAACGAGCAGTACTTC
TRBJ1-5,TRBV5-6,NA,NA,CASSLQENQPQHF,TGTGCCAGCAGCTTACAGGAAAATCAGCCCCAGCATTTT